This passage covers 27 T cell receptor beta chains from one sample sequenced in a study of read filtering for tumor transcriptome and immune sequencing. Molecular barcoded adaptors covering alpha/delta and beta/gamma chains were used on approximately 400 ng RNA. TCRdb fed the reads into MiXCR, producing one record per CDR3 protein. The table includes approximately 40,000 distinct CDR3 sequences, approximately 14% detected once. The sample was a population of CD138-negative cells sorted from bone marrow. The origin of the receptors is a donor at least 40 years old with multiple myeloma.

V is TRBV11-1 and J is TRBJ1-2, with 7 bases identical to TRBD1. V lost 1 base and J lost 0; bases outside the gene matches: 2. Germline V gene sequence: CDR1 SGHAT, CDR2 FQDESV (reference sequence). The CDR3 is made up of 15 amino acids. In DNA form, the CDR3 reads TGTGCCAGCAGCTTAGATGGGACAGCTAACTATGGCTACACCTTC. Translating gives CASSLDGTANYGYTF.

This clonotype was observed many times. This rearrangement joins TRBV2 to TRBJ1-2; TRBD1 might be the D (5 bases). CDR3 size: 12 residues. CDR1 is SNHLY and CDR2 is FYNNEI in the germline V gene. Deletions cut 10 bases from V and 4 bases from J, with 13 bases between. The CDR3 protein is CATQTVSYGYTF. CDR3 sequence (DNA): TGTGCCACCCAGACAGTCAGCTATGGCTACACCTTC. Combining the CDR3 with reference TRBV2 and TRBJ1-2 gives the whole variable domain EPEVTQTPSHQVTQMGQEVILRCVPISNHLYFYWYRQILGQKVEFLVSFYNNEISEKSEIFDDQFSVERPDGSNFTLKIRSTKLEDSAMYFCATQTVSYGYTFGSGTRLTVV.

This CDR3 reads CASSIDPGRPNQPQHF. For the CDR3, the DNA is TGTGCCAGTAGTATAGATCCGGGGCGACCTAATCAGCCCCAGCATTTT. The chain is built from TRBV19 and TRBJ1-5; maybe TRBD1 (5 bases). V gave up 0 bases and J gave up 4 bases, with 13 bases separating them. CDR1 and CDR2 (germline): LNHDA, SQIVND (reference sequence). The CDR3 runs to 16 residues. Full variable domain (missing parts from reference TRBV19 and TRBJ1-5): DGGITQSPKYLFRKEGQNVTLSCEQNLNHDAMYWYRQDPGQGLRLIYYSQIVNDFQKGDIAEGYSVSREKKESFPLTVTSAQKNPTAFYLCASSIDPGRPNQPQHFGDGTRLSIL.

This clonotype was seen a handful of times. The chain combines TRBV4-1 with TRBJ2-5; no reliable D call. This CDR3 spans 14 amino acids. Germline CDR1 reads MGHRA; CDR2 reads YSYEKL. Trimming took 1 base from V and 2 from J, leaving 8 bases between them. CDR3 DNA: TGCGCCAGCAGCCAAGTTCACCAGCAAGAGACCCAGTACTTC. Amino acid sequence: CASSQVHQQETQYF.

This clonotype was recorded a few times. The CDR3 reads CASTGRAGGYNEQFF. The CDR3 bases are TGTGCCAGCACCGGCCGTGCAGGGGGTTACAATGAGCAGTTCTTC. The V gene is TRBV28, the J gene TRBJ2-1; TRBD1 matches 7 bases. The V segment lost 7 bases and the J segment 4 bases; nucleotides outside the gene matches: 10. Germline CDR1 and CDR2: MDHEN and SYDVKM. The CDR3 spans 15 residues.

This clonotype appeared many times. The rearrangement uses TRBV5-4 and TRBJ2-1, with TRBD2 matching 9 bases. There are 16 residues in the CDR3. With V trimmed by 3 bases and J by 1 base, 5 bases remained unmatched. Germline CDR1 is SGHNT and CDR2 is YYREEE (reference sequence). The CDR3 nucleotides read TGTGCCAGCAGCTCCCCTCTAGCGGGGTCCTACAATGAGCAGTTCTTC. It encodes CASSSPLAGSYNEQFF. Complete variable domain (other parts from reference TRBV5-4 and TRBJ2-1): ETGVTQSPTHLIKTRGQQVTLRCSSQSGHNTVSWYQQALGQGPQFIFQYYREEENGRGNFPPRFSGLQFPNYSSELNVNALELDDSALYLCASSSPLAGSYNEQFFGPGTRLTVL.

V gene TRBV2 combines with J gene TRBJ2-3; perhaps TRBD1 as D (5 bases). The CDR3 loop spans 14 amino acids. Germline V gene lookup returns CDR1 SNHLY and CDR2 FYNNEI. The germline V and J ends were trimmed by 6 bases and 0 bases, with 10 bases remaining between them. The CDR3 DNA is TGTGCCAGCAGGGTGACAGAAAGCACAGATACGCAGTATTTT. Translation: CASRVTESTDTQYF. Complete variable domain (other parts from reference TRBV2 and TRBJ2-3): EPEVTQTPSHQVTQMGQEVILRCVPISNHLYFYWYRQILGQKVEFLVSFYNNEISEKSEIFDDQFSVERPDGSNFTLKIRSTKLEDSAMYFCASRVTESTDTQYFGPGTRLTVL.

This clonotype was seen ten or more times. The chain carries TRBV7-2 and TRBJ2-1; no clear D. Per the germline V gene, CDR1 is SGHTA and CDR2 is FQGNSA. The CDR3 has 11 residues. V was cut by 5 bases and J by 9 bases, with 8 bases left in between. The CDR3 spells CASSGEVEQFF. The CDR3 DNA sequence: TGTGCCAGCAGCGGAGAGGTTGAGCAGTTCTTC.

This clonotype was seen repeatedly, ten times or more. This chain connects TRBV19 to TRBJ1-4, with no clear D. The V and J ends lost 1 base and 3 bases respectively, with 6 bases between them. Germline V gene sequence: CDR1 LNHDA, CDR2 SQIVND (reference sequence). There are 14 residues in the CDR3. The CDR3 DNA is TGTGCCAGTAGTATAGCACGCTCTAATGAAAAACTGTTTTTT. It encodes CASSIARSNEKLFF.

This clonotype was recorded at least ten times. A single base separates this from a much larger clone, so it may be a read error. CDR3 in DNA: TGTGCCAGCAGACCGGGGGACAGGGGGAAAAAACGGTTTTTT. Translation gives CASRPGDRGKKRFF. The J gene is TRBJ1-4, the V gene TRBV6-5; 11 bases line up with TRBD1. The CDR3 runs 14 residues. CDR1 and CDR2 from the germline V gene are MNHEY and SVGAGI.

The table lists this clonotype with a few counts. A much larger clone lies a single base off, so this may be a read error. The V call is TRBV7-2, the J call TRBJ2-1, with D uncertain. CDR3 length equals 13 residues. Germline loops: CDR1 SGHTA, CDR2 FQGNSA. The CDR3 loop reads CASSLGMGNGQFF. CDR3 sequence (DNA): TGTGCCAGCAGCTTAGGTATGGGGAATGGGCAGTTCTTC.

This clonotype was observed a handful of times. This chain links TRBV10-2 with TRBJ2-5; D may be TRBD1 (6 bases). The germline V gene encodes CDR1 WSHSY and CDR2 SAAADI. This CDR3 comprises 13 residues. Trimming left V 5 bases short and J 1 base short, with 8 bases between. This chain's CDR3 is CASSRDTQETQYF. In nucleotides, the CDR3 is TGCGCCAGCAGTCGGGACACCCAAGAGACCCAGTACTTC.

This clonotype was seen repeatedly, ten times or more. The rearrangement uses TRBV7-2 and TRBJ1-5; the match to TRBD1 covers 7 bases. With 2 bases clipped from V and 3 bases from J, the junction kept 7 bases outside the gene matches. This CDR3 has 16 amino acids. The V gene's germline CDR1 is SGHTA and CDR2 FQGNSA. CDR3 amino acids: CASSLMGQHLNQPQHF. The CDR3 bases are TGTGCCAGCAGCTTAATGGGACAGCATCTCAATCAGCCCCAGCATTTT.

In this sample, this clonotype turned up many times. The chain links TRBV6-2 or TRBV6-3 to TRBJ2-7; 9 nucleotides align to TRBD1. The CDR3 length is 17 residues. V gave up 4 bases and J gave up 2 bases; unmatched junction bases: 12. Germline lookup yields CDR1 MNHEY and CDR2 SVGEGT. CDR3 nucleotides: TGTGCCAGCAGTTCAACCCTGGCGGGACAGGGCACCTACGAGCAGTACTTC. Translating gives CASSSTLAGQGTYEQYF.

The table lists this clonotype with many counts. V gene TRBV6-1 combines with J gene TRBJ2-3; either TRBD1 or TRBD2 may supply D (6 bases each). Germline V gene lookup returns CDR1 MNHNS and CDR2 SASEGT. The length of the CDR3 is 15 residues. Between the trimmed V and J ends, which lost 4 bases and 4 bases, there was a span of 15 bases. For the CDR3, the DNA is TGTGCCAGCAGTGTCGGGGGCGGTGAAGCAGATACGCAGTATTTT. This codes for CASSVGGGEADTQYF.

In regard to this clonotype: A much larger clone differs from this one at a single base, so this may be a read error. The chain links TRBV7-2 to TRBJ1-2; 8 bases match TRBD1. Germline-derived CDR1 and CDR2 are SGHTA and FQGNSA. The CDR3 has 15 amino acids. The DNA for the CDR3 is TGTGCCAGCAGCCTTCGGACAGGGCTTGCCTATGGCTACGCCTTC. Translation: CASSLRTGLAYGYAF. Full variable domain (outside the CDR3, taken from reference TRBV7-2 and TRBJ1-2): GAGVSQSPSNKVTEKGKDVELRCDPISGHTALYWYRQSLGQGLEFLIYFQGNSAPDKSGLPSDRFSAERTGGSVSTLTIQRTQQEDSAVYLCASSLRTGLAYGYAFGSGTRLTVV.

This clonotype appeared many times. The CDR3 here is CASRRTEYSNQPQHF. For the CDR3, the DNA is TGTGCCAGCCGGAGGACAGAGTATAGCAATCAGCCCCAGCATTTT. J is TRBJ1-5 and V is TRBV6-2 or TRBV6-3, with D perhaps matching TRBD1 (6 bases). The CDR3 spans 15 residues. Looked up from germline, CDR1 is MNHEY and CDR2 is SVGEGT. Trimming shortened V by 8 bases and J by 0 bases, and 14 bases separated the two germline ends.

This clonotype occurred many times. V is TRBV6-2 or TRBV6-3 and J is TRBJ2-3; D call uncertain. There are 15 residues in the CDR3. V was pared by 6 bases and J by 8 bases, with 21 bases between. Looked up from germline, CDR1 is MNHEY and CDR2 is SVGEGT. The CDR3 DNA sequence: TGTGCCAGCAGCCCCTTTTTGGGTGGAATTGCTACGCAGTATTTT. Amino acids: CASSPFLGGIATQYF.

About this clonotype: A far larger clone differs by one base, so this is likely a read error. This rearrangement joins TRBV11-3 to TRBJ1-1, with D hard to call. Germline V gene sequence: CDR1 SGHNT, CDR2 YENEEA. The CDR3 totals 14 residues. The CDR3, as DNA: TGTGCCAGCAGCTTACAAAGGGCTTCCCGTGAAGCTCTCTTT. Encoded protein: CASSLQRASREALF.

This clonotype is medium-sized within its sample. The J gene is TRBJ2-3, the V gene TRBV9; 8 bases are shared with TRBD2. With 0 bases clipped from V and 5 bases from J, the junction kept 8 bases outside the gene matches. The CDR3 runs 16 residues. The V gene's germline CDR1 is SGDLS and CDR2 YYNGEE. The CDR3 protein is CASSVDDGGAGDTQYF. The CDR3 nucleotides read TGTGCCAGCAGCGTAGACGACGGGGGGGCCGGAGATACGCAGTATTTT.

This clonotype was seen ten or more times. This chain connects TRBV20-1 to TRBJ2-7; D remains ambiguous. With 5 bases removed from V and 0 bases from J, the gap between germline ends came to 8 bases. CDR3 length equals 12 residues. Germline-derived CDR1 and CDR2 are DFQATT and SNEGSKA (reference sequence). CDR3 residues: CSALRVSYEQYF. CDR3 DNA: TGCAGTGCTTTAAGGGTCTCCTACGAGCAGTACTTC.

This clonotype has at least ten counts. This rearrangement joins TRBV5-5 to TRBJ2-1; D is unresolved. Germline CDR1 and CDR2: SGHKS and YYEKEE (reference sequence). V lost 5 bases and J 11 bases, leaving 11 bases between the germline ends. This CDR3 has 11 amino acids. Here the CDR3 reads CASSSQSKQFF. CDR3 coding DNA: TGTGCCAGCAGTTCTCAGAGCAAGCAGTTCTTC.

This clonotype was recorded at least ten times. The rearrangement joins TRBV7-9 to TRBJ2-1, with 12 bases identical to TRBD2. Germline-derived CDR1 and CDR2 are SEHNR and FQNEAQ (reference sequence). The CDR3 contains 16 residues. V lost 5 bases to trimming and J lost 6 bases; unmatched junction nucleotides: 8. The CDR3 is CASSRLASGGVNEQFF. The CDR3 DNA reads TGTGCCAGCAGCCGCCTCGCTAGCGGGGGGGTCAATGAGCAGTTCTTC.

This clonotype was seen ten or more times. The V gene is TRBV21-1, the J gene TRBJ1-5; TRBD1 is the table's D call, not checked against the DNA. TRBV21-1 is deemed a pseudogene. The CDR3 consists of 17 residues. CDR3: CVHSQKRGQGVHQPQHF. CDR3 DNA sequence: TGTGTACACTCCCAAAAAAGGGGACAAGGGGTACATCAGCCCCAGCATTTT.

This clonotype was observed many times. CDR3 sequence reads: CASSLVGTHYEQYF. Written as DNA, the CDR3 is TGTGCCAGCAGCTTAGTTGGCACCCACTACGAGCAGTACTTC. This chain joins TRBV7-9 and TRBJ2-7; no reliable D call. The CDR3 runs to 14 residues. V lost 1 base and J 3 bases, leaving 10 bases between the germline ends. Germline loops: CDR1 SEHNR, CDR2 FQNEAQ (reference sequence).

This clonotype has more than one count but fewer than ten. A single base separates this from a much larger clone, so it may be a read error. V and J are TRBV4-1 and TRBJ2-5; a possible D gene is TRBD2 (6 bases). The CDR3 covers 14 residues. The germline gives CDR1 MGHRA, CDR2 YSYEKL. The CDR3 sequence is CASSQSLAQETQHF. The CDR3 nucleotides read TGCGCCAGCAGCCAAAGCCTAGCGCAAGAGACCCAGCACTTC.

This clonotype was found once. The chain joins TRBV20-1 to TRBJ2-2, with D tentatively TRBD1 (6 bases). Germline lookup yields CDR1 DFQATT and CDR2 SNEGSKA (reference sequence). Between the trimmed V and J ends, which lost 1 base and 5 bases, there was a span of 11 bases. The CDR3 length is 14 residues. In DNA form, the CDR3 reads TGCAGTGCTAGAGGAACAGGGCAAACCGGGGAGCTGTTTTTT. Its translation: CSARGTGQTGELFF.